The T cell receptor (beta chain) under discussion was sequenced for a study of T-cell reconstitution after alpha-beta-depleted transplantation in children. Regarding this clonotype: The antigen remains undetermined.

Study findings and constraints: T-cell counts and diversity at one year following transplant were attributed mainly to newly produced T cells. There were some patients whose high TCRbeta diversity at day 60 came from surviving recipient T cells and thymic progenitors. By about two months after transplant, alpha-beta T cells reportedly arose from several hundred graft clones that had expanded.

Unique molecular identifiers were used in preparing the TCRbeta library. A single record per CDR3 protein comes from TCRdb applying MiXCR to the PCR reads. The profile shows about 200,000 distinct CDR3 sequences, approximately 17% of them singletons. V lost 8 bases to trimming and J lost 5 bases; unmatched junction nucleotides: 11. The CDR3 consists of 16 residues. CDR1 is LNHDA and CDR2 is SQIVND in the germline V gene (reference sequence). The starting material was PBMCs, mostly from graft donor cells, obtained 360 days after TCRalphabeta/CD19-depleted stem cell transplant. The receptor was derived from a male patient aged 2-9 years who had a stem cell transplant for acute lymphoblastic leukemia, so the T cells may come from the graft donor. The gene calls are TRBV19 and TRBJ2-1, with TRBD2 identical over 11 bases. CDR3 region: CASSRPGLAVNNEQFF. Here the CDR3 DNA reads TGTGCCAGTTCCCGCCCGGGACTAGCGGTAAACAATGAGCAGTTCTTC.